This T cell receptor (beta chain) was captured by sequencing in a study of T-cell reconstitution after alpha-beta-depleted transplantation in children. TCRbeta library construction was performed incorporating unique molecular identifiers. MiXCR, applied by TCRdb to the PCR reads, yields one record per CDR3 protein. The sample consists of around 210,000 distinct CDR3 sequences, roughly 7% of them appearing once. This clonotype was counted ten times or more. Sequencing used PBMCs, obtained before TCRalphabeta/CD19-depleted stem cell transplant. This clonotype was sampled from a boy aged 2-9 years with acute lymphoblastic leukemia, due to receive a stem cell transplant.

CDR3 in amino acids: CSARAQGKHTDYNEQFF. In DNA form, the CDR3 reads TGCAGTGCTAGAGCCCAGGGAAAGCACACAGATTACAATGAGCAGTTCTTC. The genes are TRBV20-1 and TRBJ2-1; a weak D match, TRBD1 (5 bases). CDR1 and CDR2 from the germline V gene are DFQATT and SNEGSKA (reference sequence). With 1 base removed from V and 4 bases from J, the gap between germline ends came to 20 bases. The CDR3 extends over 17 amino acids.